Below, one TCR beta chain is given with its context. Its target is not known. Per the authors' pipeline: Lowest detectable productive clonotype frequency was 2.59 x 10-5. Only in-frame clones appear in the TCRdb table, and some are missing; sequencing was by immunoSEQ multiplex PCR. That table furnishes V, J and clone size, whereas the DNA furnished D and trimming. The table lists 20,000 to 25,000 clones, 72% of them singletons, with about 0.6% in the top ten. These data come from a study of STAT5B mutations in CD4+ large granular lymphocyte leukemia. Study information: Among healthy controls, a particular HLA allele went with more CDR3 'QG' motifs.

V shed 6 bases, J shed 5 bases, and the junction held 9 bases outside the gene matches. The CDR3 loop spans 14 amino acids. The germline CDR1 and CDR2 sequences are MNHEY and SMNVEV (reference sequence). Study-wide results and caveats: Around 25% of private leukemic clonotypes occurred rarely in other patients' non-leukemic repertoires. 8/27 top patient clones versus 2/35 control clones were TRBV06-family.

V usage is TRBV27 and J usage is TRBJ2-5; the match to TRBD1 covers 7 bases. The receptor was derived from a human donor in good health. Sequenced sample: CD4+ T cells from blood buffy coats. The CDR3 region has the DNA TGTGCCAGCAGACAAAACAGGGGTGAGGAGACCCAGTACTTC. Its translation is CASRQNRGEETQYF.